This is a list of T cell receptor beta chains from one sample in a study of blood T cells in healthy people across ages. MiXCR, run by TCRdb on the 5' RACE reads, gives a single entry per CDR3 protein. This repertoire shows hundreds of thousands of distinct CDR3 sequences, more than 40% found once; its top ten account for roughly 19%. Sequencing input: blood. The receptor source for this set is a man in his sixties in good health. The CDR3 runs from the conserved cysteine through the conserved F or W. D genes are given only for firm matches. Rows may omit the clone size; those that give it use once, few, many or a size class.

j_call	v_call	cdr3_length	clone_size	d_call	cdr3_aa	cdr3_nt
TRBJ1-4	TRBV6-5	16	once	NA	CASSSMGRGVLEKLFF	TGTGCCAGCAGTTCCATGGGGAGGGGGGTTCTTGAAAAACTGTTTTTT
TRBJ2-5	TRBV7-8	16	NA	TRBD2	CASSSGTSGPQETQYF	TGTGCCAGCAGCTCGGGAACTAGCGGACCTCAAGAGACCCAGTACTTC
TRBJ2-2	TRBV12-3/TRBV12-4	16	NA	TRBD1	CASSFMGQPNTGELFF	TGTGCCAGCAGTTTTATGGGACAGCCGAACACCGGGGAGCTGTTTTTT
TRBJ1-2	TRBV7-9	14	NA	NA	CASSPQTEHTGYTF	TGTGCCAGCAGCCCGCAGACAGAACACACCGGCTACACCTTC
TRBJ2-1	TRBV2	15	few	NA	CASSEEGLSTNEQFF	TGTGCCAGCAGTGAAGAGGGACTCAGTACAAATGAGCAGTTCTTC
TRBJ2-5	TRBV11-3	15	NA	NA	CASSLGGRGGETQYF	TGTGCCAGCAGCTTAGGAGGCAGGGGAGGAGAGACCCAGTACTTC
TRBJ2-1	TRBV6-1	16	many	NA	CASSARGGAFYNEQFF	TGTGCCAGCAGTGCTCGTGGGGGGGCCTTCTACAATGAGCAGTTCTTC
TRBJ2-1	TRBV28	16	once	TRBD1	CASSSADRDSYNEQFF	TGTGCCAGCAGTTCCGCAGACAGGGACTCCTACAATGAGCAGTTCTTC
TRBJ2-1	TRBV3-1	19	NA	TRBD2	CASSQERLAGGLSYNEQFF	TGTGCCAGCAGCCAAGAGCGACTAGCGGGGGGTCTCTCCTACAATGAGCAGTTCTTC
TRBJ2-1	TRBV27	18	NA	TRBD1	CASSSSQGDRSSYNEQFF	TGTGCCAGCAGTTCATCGCAGGGGGACAGGAGCTCCTACAATGAGCAGTTCTTC
TRBJ1-2	TRBV29-1	13	NA	NA	CSAGGPDRGGYTF	TGCAGCGCCGGAGGGCCGGATAGGGGTGGCTACACCTTC
TRBJ2-7	TRBV28	12	NA	NA	CASRQVAYEQYF	TGTGCCAGCCGTCAGGTCGCCTACGAGCAGTACTTC
TRBJ1-4	TRBV7-2	14	NA	TRBD1	CASRPGGPNEKLFF	TGTGCCAGCAGACCAGGGGGTCCCAATGAAAAACTGTTTTTT
TRBJ1-2	TRBV6-1	14	few	TRBD1	CASSEEQGARGYTF	TGTGCCAGCAGTGAAGAACAGGGGGCGCGCGGCTACACCTTC
TRBJ1-6	TRBV7-9	14	few	TRBD1	CASSGQGNNSPLHF	TGTGCCAGCAGTGGACAGGGGAATAATTCACCCCTCCACTTT
TRBJ2-1	TRBV11-1	15	NA	NA	CASSSGTPRYNEQFF	TGTGCCAGCAGCTCCGGGACTCCCAGGTACAATGAGCAGTTCTTC
TRBJ2-5	TRBV7-3	15	few	NA	CASSLGEGLSETQYF	TGTGCCAGCAGCTTAGGAGAGGGCCTTAGTGAGACCCAGTACTTC
TRBJ2-1	TRBV29-1	12	few	NA	CSVLHRYNEQFF	TGCAGCGTCCTCCATCGCTACAATGAGCAGTTCTTC
TRBJ1-5	TRBV19	15	NA	NA	CASSIWGTTNQPQHF	TGTGCCAGTAGTATATGGGGGACGACCAATCAGCCCCAGCATTTT
TRBJ1-6	TRBV28	15	NA	TRBD1	CASSFGDRDRSPLHF	TGTGCCAGCAGTTTTGGGGACAGGGATAGATCACCCCTCCACTTT
TRBJ2-7	TRBV2	12	NA	NA	CATGKETYEQYF	TGTGCCACCGGGAAGGAGACCTACGAGCAGTACTTC
TRBJ2-7	TRBV12-3/TRBV12-4	15	NA	TRBD1	CASSQIGTGDYEQYF	TGTGCCAGCAGTCAAATTGGGACAGGGGATTACGAGCAGTACTTC
TRBJ2-1	TRBV5-1	14	many	NA	CASSLGNSYNEQFF	TGTGCCAGCAGTCTGGGGAACTCCTACAATGAGCAGTTCTTC
TRBJ2-3	TRBV5-5	15	NA	TRBD2	CASRNTGTKGDTQYF	TGTGCCAGCAGAAATACCGGGACTAAGGGAGATACGCAGTATTTT
TRBJ1-2	TRBV9	14	NA	NA	CASSVVDRNYGYTF	TGTGCCAGCAGCGTAGTCGATCGAAACTATGGCTACACCTTC
TRBJ2-2	TRBV7-7	16	NA	NA	CASSLEGGGGTGELFF	TGTGCTAGCAGCTTAGAAGGAGGGGGCGGCACCGGGGAGCTGTTTTTT
TRBJ1-5	TRBV7-9	14	few	NA	CASSLGAANQPQHF	TGTGCCAGCAGCTTAGGCGCCGCGAATCAGCCCCAGCATTTT
TRBJ2-6	TRBV7-9	15	many	NA	CASSLGAGGANVLTF	TGTGCCAGCAGCTTAGGGGCGGGTGGGGCCAACGTCCTGACTTTC
TRBJ2-1	TRBV11-2	14	few	NA	CASSSLPPYNEQFF	TGTGCCAGCAGCTCCCTCCCCCCATACAATGAGCAGTTCTTC
TRBJ2-6	TRBV7-9	19	NA	TRBD1	CASSSAGTVRLSGANVLTF	TGTGCCAGCAGCTCTGCCGGGACAGTGAGGCTCTCTGGGGCCAACGTCCTGACTTTC